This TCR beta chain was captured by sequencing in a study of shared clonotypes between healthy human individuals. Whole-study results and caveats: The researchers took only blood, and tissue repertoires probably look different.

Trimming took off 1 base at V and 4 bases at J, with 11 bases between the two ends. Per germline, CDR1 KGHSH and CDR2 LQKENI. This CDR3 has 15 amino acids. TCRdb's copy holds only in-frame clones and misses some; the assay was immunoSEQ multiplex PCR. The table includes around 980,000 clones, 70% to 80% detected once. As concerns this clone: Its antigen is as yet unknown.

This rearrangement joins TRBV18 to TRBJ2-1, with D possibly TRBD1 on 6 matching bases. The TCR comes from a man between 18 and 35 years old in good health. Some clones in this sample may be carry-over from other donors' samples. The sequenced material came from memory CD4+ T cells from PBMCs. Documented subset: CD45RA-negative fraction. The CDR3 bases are TGTGCCAGCTCACCACGAGGCCAGGGGTACAATGAGCAGTTCTTC. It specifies CASSPRGQGYNEQFF. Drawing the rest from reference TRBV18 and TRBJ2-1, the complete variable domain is NAGVMQNPRHLVRRRGQEARLRCSPMKGHSHVYWYRQLPEEGLKFMVYLQKENIIDESGMPKERFSAEFPKEGPSILRIQQVVRGDSAAYFCASSPRGQGYNEQFFGPGTRLTVL.